Listed below are T cell receptor beta chains from one sample, sequenced in a study of cytomegalovirus exposure and HLA in healthy donors. The assay was immunoSEQ multiplex PCR, and TCRdb's table has in-frame clones only and misses some. The data contain under 200,000 clones, about three quarters of them singletons. Sequenced material: PBMCs. The receptors here all came from a man between 45 and 60 years old in good health and CMV-seropositive. Each CDR3 is given with its conserved first and last residue. Each record gives: D gene, J gene, clone size, V gene, CDR3 protein, CDR3 DNA. The D gene is left open where the match is weak. Clone size appears in some rows only: once, few, many, or a class for an expanded clone.

D: TRBD1
J: TRBJ1-1
size: .
V: TRBV23-1
CDR3: CASQDPVLGTENTEAFF
DNA: TGCGCCAGCCAAGACCCCGTCCTAGGGACAGAGAACACTGAAGCTTTCTTT

D: TRBD1
J: TRBJ1-2
size: .
V: TRBV28
CDR3: CASGFLQPTLTGDRSNYGYTF
DNA: TGTGCCAGCGGATTCCTACAACCCACCTTGACAGGGGACCGCTCTAACTATGGCTACACCTTC

D: .
J: TRBJ1-4
size: .
V: TRBV19
CDR3: CASRKREKLFF
DNA: TGTGCCAGTCGTAAGAGGGAAAAACTGTTTTTT

D: TRBD2
J: TRBJ2-5
size: .
V: TRBV7-2
CDR3: CASSPTSDGETQYF
DNA: TGTGCCAGCAGCCCTACTAGCGATGGGGAGACCCAGTACTTC

D: TRBD2
J: TRBJ2-1
size: .
V: TRBV5-1
CDR3: CASSPLAGATYNEQFF
DNA: TGCGCCAGCAGCCCACTAGCGGGGGCCACCTACAATGAGCAGTTCTTC

D: TRBD1
J: TRBJ2-5
size: .
V: TRBV2
CDR3: CASSARTGGQAQYF
DNA: TGTGCCAGCAGTGCAAGGACAGGGGGACAGGCCCAGTACTTC

D: .
J: TRBJ2-2
size: .
V: TRBV9
CDR3: CASSAGLNTGELFF
DNA: TGTGCCAGCAGCGCGGGACTCAACACCGGGGAGCTGTTTTTT

D: .
J: TRBJ1-2
size: .
V: TRBV2
CDR3: CASSEGGTYGYTF
DNA: TGTGCCAGCAGTGAGGGAGGAACCTATGGCTACACCTTC

D: TRBD1
J: TRBJ2-2
size: .
V: TRBV15
CDR3: CATSRDRGRVGELFF
DNA: TGTGCCACCAGCAGAGACAGGGGGCGGGTCGGGGAGCTGTTTTTT

D: TRBD1
J: TRBJ1-4
size: few
V: TRBV29-1
CDR3: CSVRGQGADEKLFF
DNA: TGCAGCGTGAGGGGACAGGGGGCCGATGAAAAACTGTTTTTT

D: .
J: TRBJ1-4
size: .
V: TRBV9
CDR3: CASSVRGTNEKLFF
DNA: TGTGCCAGCAGCGTACGGGGAACTAATGAAAAACTGTTTTTT

D: .
J: TRBJ1-1
size: .
V: TRBV14
CDR3: CASSRYGFGRDSDTEAFF
DNA: TGTGCCAGCAGCCGTTATGGGTTTGGGAGGGACTCGGACACTGAAGCTTTCTTT

D: .
J: TRBJ2-3
size: .
V: TRBV7-9
CDR3: CASSPPPTGPDTQYF
DNA: TGTGCCAGCAGCCCCCCTCCAACAGGGCCAGATACGCAGTATTTT

D: .
J: TRBJ1-2
size: few
V: TRBV4-2
CDR3: CASSQDPYDRSLNYGYTF
DNA: TGTGCCAGCAGCCAAGATCCATATGACAGAAGCCTGAACTATGGCTACACCTTC

D: TRBD2
J: TRBJ2-3
size: .
V: TRBV4-1
CDR3: CASSFRLAERTDTQYF
DNA: TGCGCCAGCAGCTTTCGACTAGCGGAGCGCACAGATACGCAGTATTTT

D: TRBD1
J: TRBJ2-6
size: .
V: TRBV5-5
CDR3: CASSKTTGSSSGANVLTF
DNA: TGTGCCAGCAGCAAGACGACAGGGAGTTCTTCTGGGGCCAACGTCCTGACTTTC

D: TRBD1
J: TRBJ1-5
size: .
V: TRBV6-4
CDR3: CASSDSMYRGNQPQHF
DNA: TGTGCCAGCAGTGACTCGATGTACAGGGGTAATCAGCCCCAGCATTTT

D: TRBD1
J: TRBJ1-6
size: .
V: TRBV5-1
CDR3: CASSLGQGNSPLHF
DNA: TGCGCCAGCAGCCTAGGACAGGGCAATTCACCCCTCCACTTT

D: TRBD2
J: TRBJ2-2
size: .
V: TRBV10-1
CDR3: CASSGAGHTGELFF
DNA: TGCGCCAGCAGTGGAGCGGGGCACACCGGGGAGCTGTTTTTT

D: .
J: TRBJ2-5
size: .
V: TRBV18
CDR3: CASSPPSSQGETQYF
DNA: TGTGCCAGCTCACCACCGTCTTCCCAGGGAGAGACCCAGTACTTC

D: TRBD2
J: TRBJ2-1
size: .
V: TRBV11-1
CDR3: CASSVSGTSGRGWYNEQFF
DNA: TGTGCCAGCAGCGTATCCGGGACTAGCGGGCGTGGGTGGTACAATGAGCAGTTCTTC

D: TRBD1
J: TRBJ1-1
size: few
V: TRBV6-5
CDR3: CASSYSNRGGTEAFF
DNA: TGTGCCAGCAGTTACTCCAACAGGGGGGGCACTGAAGCTTTCTTT

D: .
J: TRBJ2-3
size: .
V: TRBV11-3
CDR3: CASSLDHSFSSTDTQYF
DNA: TGTGCCAGCAGCTTAGACCACAGTTTCTCTAGCACAGATACGCAGTATTTT

D: .
J: TRBJ1-6
size: .
V: TRBV13
CDR3: CASSLGTQGTSPLHF
DNA: TGTGCCAGCAGCTTAGGGACTCAGGGAACTTCACCCCTCCACTTT

D: TRBD1
J: TRBJ2-7
size: .
V: TRBV6-1
CDR3: CASRLRDSYEQYF
DNA: TGTGCCAGCAGACTCCGGGACAGCTACGAGCAGTACTTC

D: .
J: TRBJ2-5
size: .
V: TRBV5-1
CDR3: CASSFRSGKKETQYF
DNA: TGCGCCAGCAGCTTCCGGTCAGGGAAGAAAGAGACCCAGTACTTC

D: .
J: TRBJ1-4
size: few
V: TRBV4-1
CDR3: CASSRLTGGGTEPNEKLFF
DNA: TGCGCCAGCAGCCGACTAACTGGCGGGGGTACAGAGCCGAATGAAAAACTGTTTTTT

D: .
J: TRBJ1-1
size: .
V: TRBV19
CDR3: CASSILGGGSNTEAFF
DNA: TGTGCCAGTAGTATTTTGGGCGGGGGGAGCAACACTGAAGCTTTCTTT

D: TRBD1
J: TRBJ1-1
size: .
V: TRBV19
CDR3: CASTPTGGLTEAFF
DNA: TGTGCCAGTACCCCAACAGGGGGTCTCACTGAAGCTTTCTTT

D: TRBD2
J: TRBJ2-4
size: .
V: TRBV5-1
CDR3: CASSLSGGSQNIQYF
DNA: TGCGCCAGCAGCTTGTCGGGCGGGAGTCAAAACATTCAGTACTTC